This is a list of T cell receptor beta chains from one sample in a study of blood T cell repertoires in COVID-19. Profiled with immunoSEQ multiplex PCR; TCRdb holds only in-frame clones, not every one. The sample yields 65,000 to 80,000 clones, over 70% seen once. The specimen sequenced was peripheral blood. These receptors all come from a man aged 50 to 59 with acute or convalescent COVID-19. CDR3s include the opening cysteine and the closing phenylalanine or tryptophan.

v_gene: TRBV18; j_gene: TRBJ1-6; len: 14; CDR3aa: CASSPSGVNSPLHF
v_gene: TRBV28; j_gene: TRBJ1-2; len: 15; CDR3aa: CASSQQKTGWGGYTF
v_gene: TRBV5-8; j_gene: TRBJ2-1; len: 16; CDR3aa: CASSRTSGTTYNEQFF
v_gene: TRBV5-1; j_gene: TRBJ2-2; len: 14; CDR3aa: CASRETGGTGELFF
v_gene: TRBV18; j_gene: TRBJ2-5; len: 16; CDR3aa: CASSFSGQSQRETQYF
v_gene: TRBV5-6; j_gene: TRBJ2-7; len: 14; CDR3aa: CASNPTGGPHEQYF
v_gene: TRBV18; j_gene: TRBJ2-7; len: 15; CDR3aa: CASSPPLGLLYEQYF
v_gene: TRBV18; j_gene: TRBJ2-1; len: 14; CDR3aa: CASSPPTGRYEQFF
v_gene: TRBV19; j_gene: TRBJ2-7; len: 15; CDR3aa: CASSPRDRATYEQYF
v_gene: TRBV11-2; j_gene: TRBJ2-7; len: 17; CDR3aa: CASSLGTGTILFYEQYF
v_gene: TRBV20-1; j_gene: TRBJ1-2; len: 10; CDR3aa: CSARAQGYTF
v_gene: TRBV5-1; j_gene: TRBJ2-7; len: 13; CDR3aa: CASSPDRGNEQYF
v_gene: TRBV30; j_gene: TRBJ2-7; len: 12; CDR3aa: CAWTGTAYEQYF
v_gene: TRBV11-2; j_gene: TRBJ2-7; len: 14; CDR3aa: CASSLGDRAYEQYF
v_gene: TRBV29-1; j_gene: TRBJ2-7; len: 12; CDR3aa: CSVEQGSYEQYF
v_gene: TRBV28; j_gene: TRBJ1-1; len: 14; CDR3aa: CASSLGTGPTEAFF
v_gene: TRBV10-3; j_gene: TRBJ1-1; len: 16; CDR3aa: CAISDGETGRNTEAFF